This T cell receptor beta chain was recorded in a study of T cell changes during pregnancy in multiple sclerosis. Clones were sequenced by immunoSEQ multiplex PCR, and TCRdb holds only the in-frame ones, with some missing. The sample consists of roughly 97,000 clones, roughly nine tenths of them appearing once. The CDR3 consists of 16 residues. The J segment lost 4 bases and the V segment lost 2 bases, leaving 7 bases of the junction unmatched. Germline CDR1 MNHEY, CDR2 SVGAGI. The sequence was collected from a female donor in good health, enrolled as a control in a pregnancy study. The source was peripheral blood, collected in the second trimester of pregnancy. This chain links TRBV6-5 with TRBJ2-2, with 7 bases that match TRBD2. CDR3 sequence (DNA): TGTGCCAGCAGTTACCCCCGGGACTATTCCACCGGGGAGCTGTTTTTT. Translated, it gives CASSYPRDYSTGELFF.